The sequence of this TCR beta chain was determined in a study of T cells in Graves' hyperthyroidism and ophthalmopathy. Trimming left V 1 base short and J 1 base short, with 8 bases between. Germline CDR1 reads DFQATT; CDR2 reads SNEGSKA (reference sequence). This CDR3 spans 13 amino acids. What was amplified from RNA transcripts were TCR beta CDR3 regions. The TCR CDR3 first-round RT-PCR relied on the HTBI primer set. TCRdb recomputed calls from the multiplex PCR reads with MiXCR, one row per CDR3 protein. The sample carries 730,000 or so distinct CDR3 sequences, around 20% recorded once. The specimen was blood. The gene calls are TRBV20-1 and TRBJ2-7; perhaps TRBD2 as D (5 bases). The TCR was taken from a woman between 45 and 60 years old with Graves' hyperthyroidism that later progressed to Graves' ophthalmopathy. CDR3 in amino acids: CSARVRDSYEQYF. CDR3 DNA: TGCAGTGCTAGAGTACGGGATTCCTACGAGCAGTACTTC.